What follows are 12 T cell receptor beta chains derived from one specimen sequenced in a study of immune cell composition in non-small cell lung cancer. Sequenced by immunoSEQ multiplex PCR; TCRdb stores in-frame clones only, minus some. The table includes under 7,000 clones, about four fifths detected once. Sequenced material: lung tumor tissue. These receptors all come from a human donor with non-small cell lung cancer.

The V gene is TRBV6-1, the J gene TRBJ2-7; the D gene is possibly TRBD1 (7 bases). CDR3 length: 14 amino acids. V shed 3 bases and J shed 4 bases, with 13 bases lying between them. Germline V gene sequence: CDR1 MNHNS, CDR2 SASEGT. The CDR3 DNA follows: TGTGCCAGCAGTGATCAGGAGGGGGCTTACGAGCAGTACTTC. This encodes CASSDQEGAYEQYF.

The CDR3 spells CASSSFEGLSIEAFF. For the CDR3, the DNA is TGTGCCAGCAGTTCCTTTGAGGGTTTGTCAATTGAAGCTTTCTTT. The rearrangement uses TRBV28 and TRBJ1-1; D unresolved. Germline CDR1 reads MDHEN; CDR2 reads SYDVKM. The CDR3 has 15 residues. V was trimmed by 4 bases and J by 7 bases, leaving 19 bases between them.

This clone was seen only a few times. The chain couples TRBV28 to TRBJ1-2, with 9 positions matching TRBD1. Trimming at V came to 4 bases and at J to 4 bases, leaving 7 bases not matched to a gene. CDR1 MDHEN and CDR2 SYDVKM come from the germline V gene. The CDR3 length is 15 residues. Here the CDR3 DNA reads TGTGCCAGCAGTTACCCCTCACAGGGGGCCTATGGCTACACCTTC. Residues: CASSYPSQGAYGYTF.

By frequency in the sample, this clone is large. J is TRBJ1-3 and V is TRBV19; a possible D gene is TRBD1 (6 bases). Germline V gene data show CDR1 as LNHDA and CDR2 as SQIVND (reference sequence). The CDR3 spans 15 residues. Trimming shortened V by 11 bases and J by 0 bases, and 17 bases separated the two germline ends. The CDR3 DNA is TGTGCCCGCAGACAGGCGGCTTGCTCTGGAAACACCATATATTTT. As protein: CARRQAACSGNTIYF. Variable domain in full (rest from reference TRBV19 and TRBJ1-3): DGGITQSPKYLFRKEGQNVTLSCEQNLNHDAMYWYRQDPGQGLRLIYYSQIVNDFQKGDIAEGYSVSREKKESFPLTVTSAQKNPTAFYLCARRQAACSGNTIYFGEGSWLTVV.

V is TRBV9 and J is TRBJ2-1; 14 nucleotides align to TRBD2. With 4 bases clipped from V and 0 bases from J, the junction kept 6 bases outside the gene matches. This CDR3 has 18 amino acids. Germline loops: CDR1 SGDLS, CDR2 YYNGEE. DNA of the CDR3: TGTGCCAGCAGCCGGACTAGCGGGGGGCCCCGCTCCTACAATGAGCAGTTCTTC. The encoded protein is CASSRTSGGPRSYNEQFF.

The chain recombines TRBV19 with TRBJ1-1; 12 bases align to TRBD1. J gave up 5 bases and V 5 bases, and 6 bases lay outside the gene matches. Germline V CDR1 and CDR2: LNHDA, SQIVND (reference sequence). The CDR3 is 15 amino acids. The CDR3 protein is CASSRDRGQRTEAFF. The CDR3 DNA reads as TGTGCCAGTAGTCGGGACAGGGGGCAACGTACTGAAGCTTTCTTT.

The CDR3 DNA sequence: TGTGCCAGCAGCCCTGGCCCCCTAGCGGGGGAGGCCAAAAACATTCAGTACTTC. Protein sequence: CASSPGPLAGEAKNIQYF. The chain uses TRBV5-4 and TRBJ2-4; 10 nucleotides align to TRBD2. After removal of 4 bases from V and 1 base from J, the junction contained 11 bases not matched to a gene. The germline V gene has CDR1 SGHNT and CDR2 YYREEE (reference sequence). This CDR3 comprises 18 residues.

The rearrangement uses TRBV14 and TRBJ1-2, with D possibly matching TRBD1 (6 bases). Trimming removed 4 bases at V and 4 bases at J, with 13 bases between. The CDR3 consists of 14 residues. Germline CDR1 is SGHDN and CDR2 is FVKESK. Here the CDR3 reads CASSPTGYPYGYTF. CDR3 bases: TGTGCCAGCAGCCCGACAGGCTACCCCTATGGCTACACCTTC.

The chain links TRBV5-1 to TRBJ2-7; TRBD1 matches 8 bases. The CDR3 spans 15 residues. Germline V lookup: CDR1 SGHRS, CDR2 YFSETQ. V was clipped by 4 bases and J by 0 bases; unmatched bases: 6. The CDR3: CASSLGTGSSYEQYF. DNA of the CDR3: TGCGCCAGCAGCCTCGGGACAGGCAGCTCCTACGAGCAGTACTTC.

This clone is a singleton in its sample. V and J are TRBV7-2 and TRBJ2-7, with a possible D match to TRBD1 (5 bases). Germline lookup yields CDR1 SGHTA and CDR2 FQGNSA. The CDR3 contains 14 residues. The V end lost 2 bases, the J end lost 2 bases, and 10 bases lay between the germline ends. CDR3 sequence: CASSLMPGTYEQYF. The CDR3 DNA reads TGTGCCAGCAGCTTAATGCCAGGGACCTACGAGCAGTACTTC.

This clone came up a few times. V and J are TRBV5-1 and TRBJ2-1, with TRBD2 identical over 7 bases. Germline V gene data show CDR1 as SGHRS and CDR2 as YFSETQ. With 0 bases clipped from V and 7 bases from J, the junction kept 10 bases outside the gene matches. The CDR3 consists of 16 residues. CDR3 loop: CASSLVGTTRGNEQFF. CDR3 DNA sequence: TGCGCCAGCAGCTTGGTAGGGACTACGCGAGGGAATGAGCAGTTCTTC.

This sequence joins TRBV19 and TRBJ2-3, with 13 bases identical to TRBD2. Germline CDR1 LNHDA, CDR2 SQIVND (reference sequence). This CDR3 is 16 amino acids long. J was trimmed by 5 bases and V by 5 bases; bases with no gene match: 7. CDR3 DNA: TGTGCCAGTAGTCAGGGACTAGCGGGGTATGAAGATACGCAGTATTTT. Amino acids: CASSQGLAGYEDTQYF. The full variable domain, its missing parts supplied by reference TRBV19 and TRBJ2-3, is DGGITQSPKYLFRKEGQNVTLSCEQNLNHDAMYWYRQDPGQGLRLIYYSQIVNDFQKGDIAEGYSVSREKKESFPLTVTSAQKNPTAFYLCASSQGLAGYEDTQYFGPGTRLTVL.